Shown below are 7 T cell receptor beta chains from a single sample sequenced in a study of regulatory T cells in long-lasting Graves disease. As for time point: newly diagnosed GD, antithyroid drugs for less than 3 months. PBMCs were the source of the RNA used for TCR sequencing. Sequencing libraries for TCR beta were prepared with iRepertoire HTBI primers and Arm-PCR of CDR3 regions. One entry per CDR3 protein, called by TCRdb with MiXCR from the multiplex PCR reads. The sample lists hundreds of thousands of distinct CDR3 sequences, 15% occurring once. Here the sequenced sample was peripheral blood mononuclear cells (PBMCs), taken at new diagnosis, from a patient treated with antithyroid drugs. These receptors originate from a female donor with Graves disease.

This clonotype was seen ten or more times. The rearrangement uses TRBV7-2 and TRBJ2-2, with D tentatively TRBD2 (6 bases). The germline V and J ends were trimmed by 3 bases and 6 bases, with 11 bases remaining between them. The germline CDR1 and CDR2 sequences are SGHTA and FQGNSA. This CDR3 contains 14 residues. CDR3 nucleotides: TGTGCCAGCAGCTTGTCGGGAGCGGCCGGGGAGCTGTTTTTT. It is translated as CASSLSGAAGELFF.

This chain links TRBV4-1 with TRBJ1-2; D perhaps matches TRBD1 (5 bases). The CDR3 length is 15 residues. V lost 1 base, J lost 6 bases, and 15 bases lay in between. Germline V gives CDR1 MGHRA, CDR2 YSYEKL. The CDR3 coding sequence is TGCGCCAGCAGCCAAGCTAGCGGGGGTTTGAATGGCTACACCTTC. Protein: CASSQASGGLNGYTF.

This clonotype was seen only a few times. The chain has TRBV15 and TRBJ1-1, with TRBD1 as a possible D gene (6 bases). CDR1 LNHNV and CDR2 YYDKDF come from the germline V gene (reference sequence). This CDR3 is built from 16 residues. V was shortened by 0 bases and J by 4 bases, with 15 bases between the two germline ends. The CDR3 bases are TGTGCCACCAGCAGAGATGTTGGGGGCTGGGCCACTGAAGCTTTCTTT. The encoded protein is CATSRDVGGWATEAFF.

In this sample, this clonotype turned up many times. The genes are TRBV6-5 and TRBJ2-1; D call uncertain. V gave up 0 bases and J gave up 0 bases, with 9 bases separating them. CDR1 and CDR2 from the germline V gene are MNHEY and SVGAGI. This CDR3 comprises 16 residues. CDR3 in DNA: TGTGCCAGCAGTTACTCGACCGGCCCCTCCTACAATGAGCAGTTCTTC. Translation gives CASSYSTGPSYNEQFF.

This clonotype came up many times. The chain recombines TRBV28 with TRBJ1-1, with TRBD1 matching 7 bases. The CDR3 spans 17 residues. V shed 8 bases, J shed 7 bases, and the junction held 22 bases outside the gene matches. The V gene's germline CDR1 is MDHEN and CDR2 SYDVKM. CDR3 in amino acids: CASGGKDRWQKEDEAFF. The DNA of the CDR3 is TGTGCCAGCGGCGGCAAGGACAGGTGGCAAAAGGAGGATGAAGCTTTCTTT.

The table lists this clonotype with many counts. The genes are TRBV7-2 and TRBJ1-1; D is unresolved. The germline CDR1 and CDR2 sequences are SGHTA and FQGNSA. The CDR3 has 13 residues. V shed 2 bases and J shed 1 base, with 5 bases lying between them. The DNA of the CDR3 is TGTGCCAGCAGCTTACAACCGAACACTGAAGCTTTCTTT. Translation gives CASSLQPNTEAFF. The full variable domain, completed using reference TRBV7-2 and TRBJ1-1, is GAGVSQSPSNKVTEKGKDVELRCDPISGHTALYWYRQSLGQGLEFLIYFQGNSAPDKSGLPSDRFSAERTGGSVSTLTIQRTQQEDSAVYLCASSLQPNTEAFFGQGTRLTVV.

The chain employs TRBV7-8 and TRBJ1-6, with 8 bases lining up with TRBD1. With V trimmed by 6 bases and J by 7 bases, 8 bases remained unmatched. Germline CDR1 reads SGHVS; CDR2 reads FQNEAQ. CDR3 length: 15 residues. CDR3 coding DNA: TGTGCCAGCAGTCCTCTTCGACAGGGGAATTCACCCCTCCACTTT. Residues: CASSPLRQGNSPLHF.